The T cell receptor (beta chain) described here comes from a study of T cell repertoires in aging, cancer and after chemotherapy. The template was genomic DNA from peripheral blood, not RNA. A mixed TRB-A/B primer pool amplified rearranged TRB by multiplex touch-down PCR. TCRdb re-analysed the multiplex PCR reads in MiXCR, keeping a single row per CDR3 protein. This sample has thousands of distinct CDR3 sequences; less than 35% occur once, and the top ten carry about 8.9%. J lost 3 bases, V lost 6 bases, and 9 bases had no gene match. CDR1 and CDR2 (germline): MNHEY, SVGAGI. This CDR3 is 15 amino acids long.

The specimen sequenced was blood. The receptor was derived from a human donor with a solid tumor. The V call is TRBV6-5, the J call TRBJ1-2; 8 nucleotides align to TRBD1. The CDR3 region is CASRRTGSRDYGYTF. The CDR3, as DNA: TGTGCCAGCAGGCGGACAGGGTCGAGGGACTATGGCTACACCTTC.